This TCR beta chain was found in a study of T cell repertoires in cytomegalovirus infection. The V gene lost 5 bases and the J gene lost 4 bases, with 18 bases spanning the gap. Germline V lookup: CDR1 MNHEY, CDR2 SMNVEV (reference sequence). The CDR3 extends over 15 amino acids. A single record per CDR3 protein comes from TCRdb applying MiXCR to the reads. The sample gives 650,000 to 850,000 distinct CDR3 sequences, just under 30% of which show up once; under 15% is in the top ten. About this clonotype itself: The target antigen is unknown.

This receptor was obtained from a human donor in good health (CMV status not recorded). Some clones in this sample may be carry-over from other donors' samples. The chain uses TRBV27 and TRBJ2-7, with D possibly TRBD2 on 5 matching bases. The material was cultured CD8+ T cells from PBMCs, obtained from culture after CMV antigen stimulation. The CDR3 DNA reads as TGTGCCAGCAGTCCAACCGGGATATACTTATACGAGCAGTACGTC. As protein: CASSPTGIYLYEQYV.